Following are 10 T cell receptor beta chains from one sample sequenced in a study of blood T cell repertoires in COVID-19 (dated by TCRdb to 2020 to 2022). Library preparation was by the immunoSEQ multiplex PCR assay. Sourced from immuneACCESS, this table was stored by TCRdb with only in-frame sequences that have V and J called. A share of the clones is absent; for the studies checked, an unresolved V gene accounts for under half, and the remainder has no known explanation. The sample contains about 320,000 clones, around 84% of them found a single time. The ten largest clones capture about 1.9% of the sample. The sequencing sample was made of PBMCs or T cells enriched from blood (not recorded which). The receptors come from a woman aged 25 to 39 who had been exposed to COVID-19.

This chain connects TRBV7-9 to TRBJ1-2; tentative D call: TRBD1 (6 bases). Germline V gene data show CDR1 as SEHNR and CDR2 as FQNEAQ (reference sequence). CDR3 size: 14 residues. Trimming stripped 5 bases from V and 0 bases from J, with 10 bases between. CDR3 nucleotides: TGTGCCAGCAGCATGGACAGACCTAACTATGGCTACACCTTC. The encoded protein is CASSMDRPNYGYTF.

The rearrangement joins TRBV28 to TRBJ1-2; D perhaps matches TRBD1 (6 bases). The CDR3 covers 14 residues. Germline V CDR1 and CDR2: MDHEN, SYDVKM. V lost 5 bases to trimming and J lost 8 bases, with 18 bases between them. CDR3 bases: TGTGCCAGCAGTCTTGGACAGACCGCCTTGGGCTACACCTTC. Translated: CASSLGQTALGYTF.

Comments on this clone: This may come from a read error, since a much larger clone is one base off. The chain combines TRBV6-4 with TRBJ2-3; 10 nucleotides align to TRBD1. This CDR3 contains 15 residues. Germline CDR1 is MRHNA and CDR2 is SNTAGT. Trimming took 3 bases from V and 2 from J; bases not matched to a gene: 2. The CDR3 coding sequence is TGTGCCAGCAGTGAAGGACAGGGGGTCACAGATACGCAGTATTTT. Its protein is CASSEGQGVTDTQYF.

In its sample, this clone was seen a few times. The chain combines TRBV2 with TRBJ2-2; unclear D gene. Trimming cost V 7 bases and J 1 base, with 10 bases left between them. This CDR3 is 14 amino acids long. Per the germline V gene, CDR1 is SNHLY and CDR2 is FYNNEI. The CDR3 is CASKYSQNTGELFF. The CDR3 nucleotides read TGTGCCAGCAAGTATAGCCAGAACACCGGGGAGCTGTTTTTT. The full variable domain, in which reference TRBV2 and TRBJ2-2 provide the parts outside the CDR3, is EPEVTQTPSHQVTQMGQEVILRCVPISNHLYFYWYRQILGQKVEFLVSFYNNEISEKSEIFDDQFSVERPDGSNFTLKIRSTKLEDSAMYFCASKYSQNTGELFFGEGSRLTVL.

Written as DNA, the CDR3 is TGCGCCAGCAGCTTGAAGGGACTAGCGGGGTCCTTAGGAAATGAGCAGTTCTTC. This gives the protein CASSLKGLAGSLGNEQFF. The chain employs TRBV5-1 and TRBJ2-1; 13 positions match TRBD2. There are 18 residues in the CDR3. Trimming removed 1 base from V and 7 bases from J; junction bases left unmatched: 11. Germline values: CDR1 SGHRS, CDR2 YFSETQ. The full variable domain, its missing parts supplied by reference TRBV5-1 and TRBJ2-1, is KAGVTQTPRYLIKTRGQQVTLSCSPISGHRSVSWYQQTPGQGLQFLFEYFSETQRNKGNFPGRFSGRQFSNSRSEMNVSTLELGDSALYLCASSLKGLAGSLGNEQFFGPGTRLTVL.

This clone was seen only a few times. The rearrangement links TRBV6-2 or TRBV6-3 to TRBJ2-1; weak D call: TRBD1 (6 bases). Trimming took 4 bases from V and 0 from J, leaving 13 bases between them. This CDR3 region has 16 residues. The germline CDR1 and CDR2 sequences are MNHEY and SVGEGT. CDR3 in amino acids: CASSFDRSPSYNEQFF. Written as DNA, the CDR3 is TGTGCCAGCAGTTTCGACAGGTCCCCCTCCTACAATGAGCAGTTCTTC.

The chain links TRBV14 to TRBJ1-6; tentative D call: TRBD1 (5 bases). The CDR3 spans 14 residues. In germline, CDR1 is SGHDN, CDR2 FVKESK. Deletions cut 4 bases from V and 5 bases from J, with 9 bases between. CDR3: CASSPGGNNSPLHF. The DNA for the CDR3 is TGTGCCAGCAGCCCCGGGGGAAATAATTCACCCCTCCACTTT.

This chain joins TRBV6-5 and TRBJ1-1; possible D gene TRBD1, 5 bases. The germline CDR1 and CDR2 sequences are MNHEY and SVGAGI. Trimming pared 0 bases from V and 8 bases from J, leaving 10 bases between. This CDR3 spans 13 amino acids. Here the CDR3 reads CASSYSSKGEAFF. The CDR3 bases are TGTGCCAGCAGTTACTCGTCGAAGGGGGAAGCTTTCTTT.

The chain couples TRBV24-1 to TRBJ1-5; a possible D gene is TRBD1 (5 bases). V was trimmed by 2 bases and J by 3 bases, leaving 10 bases between them. In germline, CDR1 is KGHDR, CDR2 SFDVKD. CDR3 length: 15 residues. The CDR3 sequence is CATSDSRQYNQPQHF. DNA of the CDR3: TGTGCCACCAGTGATTCAAGACAGTACAATCAGCCCCAGCATTTT.

This chain joins TRBV6-5 and TRBJ1-1; 9 nucleotides align to TRBD1. Germline assignment: CDR1 MNHEY and CDR2 SVGAGI. The CDR3 extends over 13 amino acids. J was trimmed by 1 base and V by 8 bases; bases with no gene match: 2. CDR3 amino acids: CASGTGPNTEAFF. The CDR3, as DNA: TGTGCCAGCGGGACAGGGCCGAACACTGAAGCTTTCTTT.